This T cell receptor (beta chain) was identified in a study of early T cells in non-severe SARS-CoV-2 infection. Study-wide background: The authors sequenced bulk RNA from unsorted whole blood, leaving chains unpaired.

Findings and caveats of the study: Matching results from VDJdb favored anti-spike CD8 responses, leaving private and CD4 specificities undetected.

Individual cDNA molecules were tagged with unique molecular identifiers. In TCRdb, the 5' RACE reads were re-called with MiXCR into one record per CDR3 protein. The repertoire holds 55,000 to 85,000 distinct CDR3 sequences, with approximately 12% as singletons. The CDR3 sequence is 17 residues long. V lost 6 bases to trimming and J lost 2 bases; unmatched junction nucleotides: 11. Germline V gene data show CDR1 as MDHEN and CDR2 as SYDVKM. The table lists this clonotype with a count of one. The target antigen is unknown. The V call is TRBV28, the J call TRBJ1-2, with TRBD1 matching over 11 bases. The sample taken for sequencing was whole blood. This TCR came from an adult who was a healthcare worker with PCR-confirmed SARS-CoV-2 infection or an uninfected control (not recorded which). In nucleotides, the CDR3 is TGTGCCAGCAGAACCTCCGGGACAGGGGGGAAAAACTATGGCTACACCTTC. As protein: CASRTSGTGGKNYGYTF.